These 10 T cell receptor beta chains came from one sample sequenced in a study of shared clonotypes between healthy human individuals. The data were produced by immunoSEQ multiplex PCR, yet TCRdb's version contains in-frame clones alone and is incomplete. The repertoire has about 1,900,000 clones, 85% to 95% of them found once; the top ten carry more than 0.9%. Selected positively for CCR7 and CD45RO-negative, naive CD8 cells excluded terminally differentiated effector memory CD45RA+ cells. Sequencing input: naive CD8+ T cells sorted from blood. The origin of the receptors is a man in his late teens or twenties in good health.

Note on this clone: Other DNA sequences within the sample encode an identical CDR3. The rearrangement uses TRBV10-3 and TRBJ2-7; D ambiguous. Germline CDR1 and CDR2: ENHRY and SYGVKD. With 0 bases removed from V and 1 base from J, the gap between germline ends came to 4 bases. The CDR3 totals 13 residues. CDR3 in amino acids: CAISESSSYEQYF. CDR3 bases: TGTGCCATCAGTGAGTCCTCGTCCTACGAGCAGTACTTC.

This chain uses TRBV7-9 with TRBJ2-5, with D possibly matching TRBD2 (6 bases). Germline-derived CDR1 and CDR2 are SEHNR and FQNEAQ (reference sequence). CDR3 length equals 18 residues. V was pared by 0 bases and J by 4 bases, with 21 bases between. The CDR3 loop is CASSLAAYGLHGGETQYF. The CDR3 bases are TGTGCCAGCAGCTTAGCGGCTTACGGGCTCCACGGGGGAGAGACCCAGTACTTC.

The gene calls are TRBV7-8 and TRBJ1-4; tentative D call: TRBD1 (5 bases). Germline values: CDR1 SGHVS, CDR2 FQNEAQ. This CDR3 comprises 18 residues. Between the trimmed V and J ends, which lost 1 base and 2 bases, there was a span of 17 bases. DNA for the CDR3: TGTGCCAGCAGCTTAGGGGCAGGGCGGGGATCTACTAATGAAAAACTGTTTTTT. Protein: CASSLGAGRGSTNEKLFF.

This rearrangement joins TRBV5-4 to TRBJ2-1; D remains ambiguous. This CDR3 region has 14 residues. The germline gives CDR1 SGHNT, CDR2 YYREEE (reference sequence). With 0 bases removed from V and 9 bases from J, the gap between germline ends came to 13 bases. CDR3 sequence reads: CASSLGVSGSEQFF. CDR3 bases: TGTGCCAGCAGCTTGGGAGTGAGTGGAAGTGAGCAGTTCTTC.

The chain has TRBV6-5 and TRBJ2-3; TRBD2 matches 7 bases. CDR3 length equals 15 residues. The germline V gene encodes CDR1 MNHEY and CDR2 SVGAGI. Unmatched junction bases numbered 4, after V lost 2 bases and J lost 2 bases. The DNA of the CDR3 is TGTGCCAGCAGTTACACAGCGGGATTCACAGATACGCAGTATTTT. This sequence encodes CASSYTAGFTDTQYF.

The rearrangement joins TRBV7-6 to TRBJ2-7; D ambiguous. V lost 0 bases and J lost 5, with 11 bases in between. The CDR3 has 14 amino acids. CDR1 is SGHVS, CDR2 FNYEAQ, per germline. The CDR3 loop reads CASSLASESDEQYF. Written as DNA, the CDR3 is TGTGCCAGCAGCTTAGCATCCGAATCGGACGAGCAGTACTTC.

This chain links TRBV27 with TRBJ2-7, with 9 nucleotides matching TRBD2. This CDR3 is built from 16 residues. V dropped 3 bases and J dropped 2; count of bases not matched to a gene: 8. The germline gives CDR1 MNHEY, CDR2 SMNVEV (reference sequence). Here the CDR3 reads CASSFRLAGPAYEQYF. The CDR3 nucleotides are TGTGCCAGCAGTTTCCGGCTAGCGGGGCCAGCCTACGAGCAGTACTTC.

The V gene is TRBV5-1, the J gene TRBJ2-5; D uncertain. The CDR3 runs to 13 residues. V lost 0 bases, J lost 1 base, and 4 bases lay in between. In germline, CDR1 is SGHRS, CDR2 YFSETQ. CDR3 sequence (DNA): TGCGCCAGCAGCTTGGAACGCCAAGAGACCCAGTACTTC. This encodes CASSLERQETQYF.

The rearrangement links TRBV29-1 to TRBJ1-2; tentatively, D is TRBD1 (6 bases). V lost 7 bases, J lost 2 bases, and 23 bases lay in between. The CDR3 loop spans 16 amino acids. Germline CDR1 SQVTM, CDR2 ANQGSEA. CDR3 nucleotide sequence: TGCAGCGGGTGGGTCCAGGGGCCCGACTGGAACTATGGCTACACCTTC. Its protein product is CSGWVQGPDWNYGYTF.

The V gene is TRBV19, the J gene TRBJ1-2, with D possibly matching TRBD1 (6 bases). V was shortened by 7 bases and J by 4 bases, with 13 bases between the two germline ends. Germline assignment: CDR1 LNHDA and CDR2 SQIVND (reference sequence). The CDR3 loop spans 13 amino acids. This CDR3 is CASTLTGTYGYTF. In DNA form, the CDR3 reads TGTGCCAGTACCTTAACAGGGACCTATGGCTACACCTTC.